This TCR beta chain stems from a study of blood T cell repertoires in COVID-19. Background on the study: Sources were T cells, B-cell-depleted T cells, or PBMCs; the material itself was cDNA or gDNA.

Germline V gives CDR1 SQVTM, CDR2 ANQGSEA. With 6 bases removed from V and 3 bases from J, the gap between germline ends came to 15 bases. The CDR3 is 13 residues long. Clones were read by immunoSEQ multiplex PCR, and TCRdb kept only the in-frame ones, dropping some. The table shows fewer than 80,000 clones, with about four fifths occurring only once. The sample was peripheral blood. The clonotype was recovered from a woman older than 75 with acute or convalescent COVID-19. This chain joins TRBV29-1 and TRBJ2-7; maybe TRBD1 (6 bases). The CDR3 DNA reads TGCAGCGTACAACCCGGGACAAACTACGAGCAGTACTTC. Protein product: CSVQPGTNYEQYF.